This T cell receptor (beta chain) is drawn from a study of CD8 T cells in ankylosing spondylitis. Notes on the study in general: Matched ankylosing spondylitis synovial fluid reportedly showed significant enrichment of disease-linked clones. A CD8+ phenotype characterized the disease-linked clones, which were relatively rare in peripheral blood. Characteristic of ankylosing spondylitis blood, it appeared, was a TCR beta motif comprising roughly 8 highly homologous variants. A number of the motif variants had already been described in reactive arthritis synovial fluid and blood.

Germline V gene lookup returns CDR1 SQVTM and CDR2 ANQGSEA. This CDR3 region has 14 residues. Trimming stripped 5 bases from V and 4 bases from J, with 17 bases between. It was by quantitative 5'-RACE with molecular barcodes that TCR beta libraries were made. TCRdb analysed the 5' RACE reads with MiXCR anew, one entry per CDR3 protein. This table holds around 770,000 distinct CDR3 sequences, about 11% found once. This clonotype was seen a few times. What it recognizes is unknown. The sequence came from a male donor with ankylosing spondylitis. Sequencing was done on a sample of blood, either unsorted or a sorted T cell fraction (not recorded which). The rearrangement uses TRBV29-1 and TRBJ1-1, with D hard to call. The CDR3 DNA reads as TGCAGCGTTTCCCCCCAGACGGACGGCACTGAAGCTTTCTTT. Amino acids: CSVSPQTDGTEAFF.